This TCR beta chain comes out of a study of cytomegalovirus exposure and HLA in healthy donors. Study overall: Membership in the Caucasian-associated ancestry cluster was found for about 84% of nearly 400 genotyped donors.

This clone was detected only a few times. The antigen is unknown. CDR1 is SGHNT and CDR2 is YENEEA in the germline V gene. Trimming removed 1 base at V and 0 bases at J, with 11 bases between. The CDR3 is 16 amino acids. Regarding the study as a whole: Productive rates of about 87% or about 30% were seen for most TCR beta V segments in an earlier analysis.

Both 60 Vbeta primers and 13 Jbeta primers went into the PCR. Generated by immunoSEQ multiplex PCR, the TCRdb table keeps only in-frame clones and is missing some. The sample yields some 150,000 clones, over 80% seen once. This chain connects TRBV11-3 to TRBJ2-3; D is possibly TRBD2 (5 bases). The sample consisted of PBMCs. This receptor was obtained from a young woman in good health and CMV-seronegative. The CDR3 is CASSLVPGDSTDTQYF. CDR3 nucleotide sequence: TGTGCCAGCAGCTTAGTTCCCGGGGATAGCACAGATACGCAGTATTTT.